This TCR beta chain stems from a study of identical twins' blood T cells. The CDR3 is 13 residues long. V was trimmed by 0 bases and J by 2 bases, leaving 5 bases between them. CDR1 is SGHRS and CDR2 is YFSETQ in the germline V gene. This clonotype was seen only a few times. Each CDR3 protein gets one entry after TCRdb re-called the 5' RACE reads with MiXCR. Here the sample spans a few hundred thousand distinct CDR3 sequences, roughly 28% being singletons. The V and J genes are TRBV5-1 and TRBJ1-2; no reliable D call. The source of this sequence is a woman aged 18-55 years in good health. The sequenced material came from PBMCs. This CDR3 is CASSLESNYGYTF. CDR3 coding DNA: TGCGCCAGCAGCTTGGAGAGCAACTATGGCTACACCTTC. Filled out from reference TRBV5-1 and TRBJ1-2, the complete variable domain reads KAGVTQTPRYLIKTRGQQVTLSCSPISGHRSVSWYQQTPGQGLQFLFEYFSETQRNKGNFPGRFSGRQFSNSRSEMNVSTLELGDSALYLCASSLESNYGYTFGSGTRLTVV.